Listed here is a single T cell receptor (beta chain). Its antigen is not known. The data were taken from a study of yellow fever vaccine responses in identical twins. Broader study findings: Reportedly, twins showed a vaccine T cell response that looked partly convergent and partly personalized.

TCRdb fed the RT-PCR reads into MiXCR, producing one record per CDR3 protein. The sample holds 5,000 to 6,500 distinct CDR3 sequences, around 86% seen once. Germline CDR1 is DFQATT and CDR2 is SNEGSKA (reference sequence). With 0 bases removed from V and 5 bases from J, the gap between germline ends came to 17 bases. The CDR3 extends over 16 amino acids. Sequencing was performed on T cells from blood (PBMCs), unsorted or a sorted subset (not recorded which), taken before or after yellow fever vaccination (not recorded which). This clonotype was sampled from a woman between 18 and 29 years old who received the yellow fever vaccine. The V call is TRBV20-1, the J call TRBJ2-1; D may correspond to TRBD1 or TRBD2 (6 bases each). In DNA form, the CDR3 reads TGCAGTGCTAGAGATAGGGGGGAGTGGTCGGACAATGAGCAGTTCTTC. Translated: CSARDRGEWSDNEQFF.